Detailed here is one TCR beta chain. It has no known antigen specificity. No much larger clonotype is one base removed from it; base qualities were not supplied. TCRbeta CDR3 regions were amplified from genomic DNA by means of the immunoSEQ Assay, a bias-controlled multiplex PCR. Per the original workflow: Within the assay, amplification of reference gene primers was used to estimate how many nucleated cells each sample contained. To quantify the absolute abundance of each unique TCRbeta CDR3 rearrangement, sequence reads were collapsed and filtered. For each sample, productive Simpson clonality was calculated as the square root of Simpson's diversity index over productive rearrangements. TCRdb obtained this table from immuneACCESS and retained in-frame rearrangements with V and J assigned. These tables miss some clones; where compared with another copy, unresolved V genes account for less than half of the shortfall, and the remainder is unexplained. V, J and clone size are those of that table, while D and trimming were read from the DNA. This sample has about 170,000 clones in its table, and around 89% of those were observed once. Of the sample, around 2.1% falls within the top ten clones.

This specimen comes from a study of blood T cell repertoires in COVID-19 (TCRdb year 2020). Looking at the study overall: Samples from collaborators originated in the United States, Italy and Spain and spanned both the acute and convalescent phases of COVID-19. Sample metadata almost always included a de-identified subject ID, COVID-19 status, age in years and sex. Subjects who had been exposed to COVID-19, were actively infected with it, or had recovered from it provided the deeply sampled blood TCRbeta repertoires that made up the dataset. The prospective study material was composed of cDNA or gDNA derived from T cells, B-cell-depleted T cells, or PBMCs. Where available, HLA class I and class II types were taken from metadata supplied by the sample provider and were not determined by assay-based typing. The samples were drawn from the first 160 participants of the ongoing ImmuneRACE study and from over 950 subjects provided by 6 global collaborators. The repertoires were released in a freely available public database meant as a resource for research on the immune response to SARS-CoV-2.

On the study overall, not on this receptor specifically: How much clinical and demographic metadata was included differed by source and by participant, and the metadata was provided uncurated.

Per the germline V gene, MNHNS is the CDR1 and SASEGT is the CDR2. Taken from cysteine to phenylalanine, the CDR3 has 15 residues. Only the CDR3 DNA stays, 45 bases, in frame from base 1. The junction carries 13 bases between V and J, which are trimmed by 3 bases and 2 bases respectively. A second Seattle source provided samples from volunteer blood donors who had recovered from COVID-19. Each collaborating institution followed its own protocols to collect whole blood in K2EDTA tubes. For TCRbeta analysis, collaborators shipped samples in one of three forms: frozen whole blood, isolated PBMCs, or DNA extracted from either of those sample types.

This sequence uses TRBV6-1 and TRBJ2-5; 7 matching bases give a weak D call of TRBD2. The TCR sequence derives from a middle-aged man who had recovered from COVID-19. The sample comprised peripheral blood. The DNA sequence is TGTGCCAGCAGTGACCCCGGGGGGCCGCAAGAGACCCAGTACTTC. Its coded protein is CASSDPGGPQETQYF.